Below, 22 T cell receptor beta chains from the same sample are listed, as sequenced in a study of CD8 T cells in ankylosing spondylitis. Study results and limitations: What appeared characteristic of ankylosing spondylitis blood was a TCR beta motif of eight highly homologous variants.

From the 5' RACE reads, TCRdb called clonotypes with MiXCR, one entry per CDR3 protein. The profile covers 400,000 to 450,000 distinct CDR3 sequences, with over 15% appearing a single time and just over 1% taken by the ten largest. Their antigens are not known. Input material: blood, either unsorted or a sorted T cell fraction (not recorded which). The receptors come from a male donor with ankylosing spondylitis.

This clonotype was seen only a few times. J is TRBJ2-2 and V is TRBV20-1; D gene ambiguous. V lost 0 bases and J 1 base, leaving 9 bases between the germline ends. The CDR3 is 15 amino acids. CDR1 and CDR2 (germline): DFQATT, SNEGSKA (reference sequence). Here the CDR3 DNA reads TGCAGTGCTAGAGAGGTGGAGAGGAACACCGGGGAGCTGTTTTTT. Translating it yields CSAREVERNTGELFF.

The table lists this clonotype with many counts. The J gene is TRBJ2-1, the V gene TRBV20-1; D call uncertain. The CDR3 is 11 amino acids. Trimming took off 0 bases at V and 6 bases at J, with 3 bases between the two ends. Germline lookup yields CDR1 DFQATT and CDR2 SNEGSKA (reference sequence). The CDR3 loop is CSARDGNEQFF. The CDR3 DNA sequence: TGCAGTGCTAGAGACGGCAATGAGCAGTTCTTC.

This clonotype was seen repeatedly, ten times or more. The gene calls are TRBV5-1 and TRBJ2-1, with TRBD1 matching over 9 bases. J lost 5 bases, V lost 2 bases, and 5 bases had no gene match. The CDR3 extends over 15 amino acids. CDR1 SGHRS and CDR2 YFSETQ come from the germline V gene. CDR3 sequence: CASSFGQGRDNEQFF. The CDR3 region has the DNA TGCGCCAGCAGCTTTGGACAGGGGAGGGACAATGAGCAGTTCTTC.

This sequence joins TRBV13 and TRBJ1-5; D gene unclear. Germline V lookup: CDR1 PRHDT, CDR2 FYEKMQ (reference sequence). Between the trimmed V and J ends, which lost 2 bases and 5 bases, there was a span of 7 bases. CDR3 length equals 13 residues. CDR3 DNA: TGTGCCAGCAGCTTACGGGATGATCAGCCCCAGCATTTT. This gives the protein CASSLRDDQPQHF.

The V gene is TRBV20-1, the J gene TRBJ2-3; 7 nucleotides agree with TRBD2. This CDR3 contains 17 residues. J was trimmed by 4 bases and V by 0 bases; bases with no gene match: 13. CDR1 is DFQATT, CDR2 SNEGSKA, per germline (reference sequence). CDR3 region: CSARDTLRLASADTQYF. CDR3 sequence (DNA): TGCAGTGCTAGAGATACGCTCAGACTAGCTTCGGCAGATACGCAGTATTTT.

This clonotype occurred many times. Germline and junction disagree at one end, which may indicate a read error. The chain recombines TRBV5-1 with TRBJ1-5; TRBD1 might be the D (6 bases). This CDR3 has 15 amino acids. The V gene's germline CDR1 is SGHRS and CDR2 YFSETQ. This chain's CDR3 is CASSLEGGYNQPQHF. CDR3 bases: TGTGCCAGCAGTTTAGAGGGGGGCTACAATCAGCCCCAGCATTTT.

The V gene is TRBV14, the J gene TRBJ2-2; D is unclear. The germline gives CDR1 SGHDN, CDR2 FVKESK. Between the trimmed V and J ends, which lost 4 bases and 0 bases, there was a span of 6 bases. The CDR3 extends over 14 amino acids. CDR3 nucleotide sequence: TGTGCCAGCAGCCGCAGAACGAACACCGGGGAGCTGTTTTTT. Translated: CASSRRTNTGELFF.

This clonotype was detected many times. The chain recombines TRBV6-5 with TRBJ2-3, with D perhaps being TRBD1 or TRBD2 (6 bases each). The CDR3 contains 15 residues. V was shortened by 4 bases and J by 4 bases, with 15 bases between the two germline ends. From germline, CDR1 is MNHEY and CDR2 SVGAGI. For the CDR3, the DNA is TGTGCCAGCAGTTTGTCGGGGGCGAGGTCAGATACGCAGTATTTT. This sequence encodes CASSLSGARSDTQYF.

The sample holds many counts of this clonotype. This chain joins TRBV27 and TRBJ1-4; 7 bases fit TRBD1. Germline-derived CDR1 and CDR2 are MNHEY and SMNVEV (reference sequence). The V gene end was trimmed by 5 bases and the J gene end by 4 bases; junction bases not matched to a gene: 13. This CDR3 has 17 amino acids. The CDR3 bases are TGTGCCAGCAGTCTAAAGGGGGCGAGCTTAATTAATGAAAAACTGTTTTTT. It specifies CASSLKGASLINEKLFF.

Only a few counts were recorded for this clonotype. J is TRBJ1-1 and V is TRBV2; 7 bases are shared with TRBD1. Germline values: CDR1 SNHLY, CDR2 FYNNEI. Unmatched junction bases numbered 5, after V lost 7 bases and J lost 0 bases. The length of the CDR3 is 14 residues. CDR3 nucleotides: TGTGCCAGCAACGGACAGGCCATGAACACTGAAGCTTTCTTT. It encodes CASNGQAMNTEAFF.

This clonotype has a count of ten or more. The chain links TRBV12-3 or TRBV12-4 to TRBJ1-5, with D possibly matching TRBD1 (6 bases). The V and J ends lost 5 bases and 2 bases respectively, with 13 bases between them. The CDR3 is made up of 15 amino acids. In DNA form, the CDR3 reads TGTGCCAGCAGTAGCCCTCCAGGGGGCAATCAGCCCCAGCATTTT. It is translated as CASSSPPGGNQPQHF.

The chain couples TRBV12-3 or TRBV12-4 to TRBJ1-3, with TRBD1 as a possible D gene (6 bases). This CDR3 comprises 15 residues. V was trimmed by 1 base and J by 4 bases, leaving 11 bases between them. The CDR3 nucleotides are TGTGCCAGCAGTTTAGAGGGGACATCGGGAAACACCATATATTTT. Translating it yields CASSLEGTSGNTIYF.

This clonotype occurred a few times. The V and J genes are TRBV10-3 and TRBJ1-2; D remains ambiguous. The CDR3 runs 14 residues. CDR1 ENHRY and CDR2 SYGVKD come from the germline V gene. Trimming pared 4 bases from V and 6 bases from J, leaving 15 bases between. CDR3 bases: TGTGCCATCAGTGGGAGAGAGCTGCTAGATGGCTACACCTTC. This gives the protein CAISGRELLDGYTF.

The chain joins TRBV4-1 to TRBJ2-1, with a tentative D call TRBD1 (5 bases). The CDR3 has 17 amino acids. V lost 4 bases, J lost 0 bases, and 16 bases lay in between. Germline loops: CDR1 MGHRA, CDR2 YSYEKL. In DNA, the CDR3 is TGCGCCAGCAGCCGCCCTATGGTAGACAGCTCCTACAATGAGCAGTTCTTC. As protein: CASSRPMVDSSYNEQFF.

This clonotype was recorded at least ten times. The J gene is TRBJ2-1, the V gene TRBV28; D possibly matches TRBD1 or TRBD2 (5 bases each). Germline V gene lookup returns CDR1 MDHEN and CDR2 SYDVKM. There are 16 residues in the CDR3. The ends were cut back, 6 bases at V and 1 base at J, with 16 bases in the middle. Written as DNA, the CDR3 is TGTGCCAGCAGCGTACCGGGACCACCGTCCTACAATGAGCAGTTCTTC. Translated: CASSVPGPPSYNEQFF.

The sample holds a few counts of this clonotype. The chain recombines TRBV28 with TRBJ2-7; TRBD2 matches at 8 bases. Germline V gene data show CDR1 as MDHEN and CDR2 as SYDVKM. J lost 2 bases, V lost 4 bases, and 7 bases had no gene match. The CDR3 extends over 15 amino acids. CDR3 bases: TGTGCCAGCAGTTCAGCGGGAGTGGTCGCCTACGAGCAGTACTTC. This sequence encodes CASSSAGVVAYEQYF.

This chain joins TRBV12-3 or TRBV12-4 and TRBJ1-3, with a possible D match to TRBD1 (6 bases). Trimming pared 4 bases from V and 0 bases from J, leaving 7 bases between. CDR3 length: 14 amino acids. The CDR3 DNA is TGTGCCAGCAGTTGGACAGCCTCTGGAAACACCATATATTTT. Amino acids: CASSWTASGNTIYF.

The V gene is TRBV6-2 or TRBV6-3, the J gene TRBJ2-3, with 12 positions matching TRBD2. Looked up from germline, CDR1 is MNHEY and CDR2 is SVGEGT. J lost 8 bases, V lost 2 bases, and 8 bases had no gene match. The length of the CDR3 is 16 residues. CDR3 region: CASSYRLAGGLVTQYF. In DNA, the CDR3 is TGTGCCAGCAGTTACCGGCTAGCGGGAGGGCTGGTTACGCAGTATTTT.

This rearrangement joins TRBV9 to TRBJ1-2, with a tentative D call TRBD1 (5 bases). The CDR3 spans 15 residues. CDR1 and CDR2 (germline): SGDLS, YYNGEE. Trimming stripped 7 bases from V and 0 bases from J, with 16 bases between. For the CDR3, the DNA is TGTGCCAGCGGGGGTCTCTTTTCATCTAACTATGGCTACACCTTC. It codes for CASGGLFSSNYGYTF.

This chain uses TRBV19 with TRBJ2-7; TRBD1 matches at 9 bases. V shed 6 bases, J shed 5 bases, and the junction held 8 bases outside the gene matches. The V gene's germline CDR1 is LNHDA and CDR2 SQIVND (reference sequence). This CDR3 has 14 residues. The CDR3 coding sequence is TGTGCCAGTAGACCGGGGACAGGGAGCCACGAGCAGTACTTC. This sequence encodes CASRPGTGSHEQYF.

This clonotype was counted only a few times. The chain joins TRBV7-2 to TRBJ2-1; 13 nucleotides match TRBD2. V lost 3 bases and J lost 7; bases outside the gene matches: 9. Germline-derived CDR1 and CDR2 are SGHTA and FQGNSA. The CDR3 consists of 17 residues. In DNA, the CDR3 is TGTGCCAGCAGCTTTAATTGGGCACTAGCGGGAGGGAATGAGCAGTTCTTC. Translating it yields CASSFNWALAGGNEQFF.

This clonotype was observed at least ten times. J is TRBJ1-1 and V is TRBV7-9, with D unresolved. The CDR3 sequence is 14 residues long. Germline V lookup: CDR1 SEHNR, CDR2 FQNEAQ (reference sequence). With 2 bases removed from V and 1 base from J, the gap between germline ends came to 8 bases. The CDR3 sequence: CASSLISANTEAFF. The CDR3 nucleotides are TGTGCCAGCAGCTTAATTTCGGCGAACACTGAAGCTTTCTTT.